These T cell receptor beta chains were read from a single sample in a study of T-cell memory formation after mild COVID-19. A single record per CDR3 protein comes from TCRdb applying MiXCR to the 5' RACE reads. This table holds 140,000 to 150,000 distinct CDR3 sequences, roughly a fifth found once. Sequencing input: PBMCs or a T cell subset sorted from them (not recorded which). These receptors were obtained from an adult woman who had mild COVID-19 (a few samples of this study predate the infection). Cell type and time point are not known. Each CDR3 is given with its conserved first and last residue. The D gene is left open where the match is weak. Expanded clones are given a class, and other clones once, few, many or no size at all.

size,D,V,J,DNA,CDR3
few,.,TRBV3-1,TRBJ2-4,TGTGCCAGCAGCCAAGAGTCGGGCGGGAAGCACATTCAGTACTTC,CASSQESGGKHIQYF
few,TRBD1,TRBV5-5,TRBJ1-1,TGTGCCAGCAGCTTGGGACAGGGGGCTATGAGGACTGAAGCTTTCTTT,CASSLGQGAMRTEAFF
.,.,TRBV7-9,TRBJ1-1,TGTGCCACTCCAGGTTTCGTGAACACTGAAGCTTTCTTT,CATPGFVNTEAFF
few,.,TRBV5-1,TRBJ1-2,TGCGCCAGCAGCTCGGGCACCTCGGTTTCCTATGGCTACACCTTC,CASSSGTSVSYGYTF
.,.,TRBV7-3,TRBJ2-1,TGTGCCAGCAGCTTAACTGTGGCAGGCTCCCACAATGAGCAGTTCTTC,CASSLTVAGSHNEQFF
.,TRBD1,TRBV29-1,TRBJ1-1,TGCAGCGTTGGAGGGACAGGCGGGAACACTGAAGCTTTCTTT,CSVGGTGGNTEAFF
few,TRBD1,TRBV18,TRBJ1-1,TGTGCCAGCTTACAGGGGGCGGACACTGAAGCTTTCTTT,CASLQGADTEAFF
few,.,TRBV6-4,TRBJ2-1,TGTGCCAGCAGGCTCGGGGACCCCGACAGGAAAAGGGTCAATGAGCAGTTCTTC,CASRLGDPDRKRVNEQFF
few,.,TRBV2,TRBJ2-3,TGTGCCAGCAACAGAATTTCTAGCACAGATACGCAGTATTTT,CASNRISSTDTQYF
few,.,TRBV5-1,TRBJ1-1,TGCGCCAGCAGCTTGGATCAACTTGAAGCTTTCTTT,CASSLDQLEAFF
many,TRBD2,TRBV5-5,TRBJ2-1,TGTGCCAGCAGCTTGACTAGCGCCTACAATGAGCAGTTCTTC,CASSLTSAYNEQFF
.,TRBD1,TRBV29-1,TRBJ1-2,TGCAGCGTTCCGCGGGGTCCCCAGGGGGTCTATGGCTACACCTTC,CSVPRGPQGVYGYTF
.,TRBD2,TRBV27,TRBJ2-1,TGTGCCAGCAGTCCCCGGACTAGCGGGATTCTGAATGAGCAGTTCTTC,CASSPRTSGILNEQFF
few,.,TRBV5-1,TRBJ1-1,TGCGCCGGCACCCTGAGGGGCCTTGACACTGAAGCTTTCTTT,CAGTLRGLDTEAFF
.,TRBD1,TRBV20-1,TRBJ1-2,TGCAGTGCTGGGACAGCCGAGGGGCTTGGCTACACCTTC,CSAGTAEGLGYTF
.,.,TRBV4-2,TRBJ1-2,TGTGCCAGCAGCCAAGATCTTCCAGGGGTGATCTATGGCTACACCTTC,CASSQDLPGVIYGYTF
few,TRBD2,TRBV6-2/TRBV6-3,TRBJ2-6,TGTGCCAGCAGCCTACTAGCGGGAGTCCCTGGGGCCAACGTCCTGACTTTC,CASSLLAGVPGANVLTF
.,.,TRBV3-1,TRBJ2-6,TGTGCCAGCAGCCCCCATGGACGGTTCTCTGGGGCCAACGTCCTGACTTTC,CASSPHGRFSGANVLTF
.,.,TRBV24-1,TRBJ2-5,TGTGCCCGCAGGACACTCCAAGAGACCCAGTACTTC,CARRTLQETQYF
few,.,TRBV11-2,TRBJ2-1,TGTGCCAGCAGCTTTAGCATACGGGGTGAGCAGTTCTTC,CASSFSIRGEQFF
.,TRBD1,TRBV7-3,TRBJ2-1,TGTGCCAGCAGCCAGCTACCCGGGACAGTATACAATGAGCAGTTCTTC,CASSQLPGTVYNEQFF
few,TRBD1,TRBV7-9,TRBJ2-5,TGTGCCAGCAGTTGGACAGGCTTTCAGTACTTC,CASSWTGFQYF
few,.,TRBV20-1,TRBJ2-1,TGCAGTGCTGGGGGGACTTCCTACAATGAGCAGTTCTTC,CSAGGTSYNEQFF
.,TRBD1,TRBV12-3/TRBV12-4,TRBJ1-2,TGTGCCAGCAGTTCGTCCGGGACAGAGGGCTATGGCTACACCTTC,CASSSSGTEGYGYTF
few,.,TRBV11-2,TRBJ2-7,TGTGCCAGCAGTTTAACCGGGTTGGGCTTCTCCTACGAGCAGTACTTC,CASSLTGLGFSYEQYF
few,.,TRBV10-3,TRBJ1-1,TGTGCCATCACTAAAGGGATGAACACTGAAGCTTTCTTT,CAITKGMNTEAFF
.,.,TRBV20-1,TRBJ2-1,TGCAGTGCTAGAGTGCGGGGAGGTACATCGGGTGGCTCCTACAATGAGCAGTTCTTC,CSARVRGGTSGGSYNEQFF